Listed here are 28 T cell receptor beta chains from one sample, sequenced in a study of blood T cell repertoires in COVID-19. Libraries were prepared by immunoSEQ multiplex PCR; TCRdb keeps only in-frame clonotypes and omits some of them. Altogether roughly 100,000 clones are present, around 76% being singletons, with the ten largest covering approximately 19%. The sample was peripheral blood. The receptor source for this set is an older woman with acute or convalescent COVID-19.

The genes are TRBV27 and TRBJ2-1, with 8 bases matching TRBD2. Germline values: CDR1 MNHEY, CDR2 SMNVEV (reference sequence). The CDR3 contains 15 residues. V dropped 5 bases and J dropped 7; count of bases not matched to a gene: 10. This CDR3 reads CASSPRGGGGNEQFF. In DNA form, the CDR3 reads TGTGCCAGCAGTCCCAGGGGTGGCGGGGGGAATGAGCAGTTCTTC.

Only one count was recorded for this clone. This chain joins TRBV6-5 and TRBJ1-2; no clear D gene. The CDR3 runs to 15 residues. Trimming removed 4 bases from V and 2 bases from J, with 14 bases in between. Germline loops: CDR1 MNHEY, CDR2 SVGAGI. The CDR3 here is CASSSLGSSNYGYTF. The CDR3 DNA sequence: TGTGCCAGCAGTTCGCTGGGCAGCTCAAACTATGGCTACACCTTC.

The rearrangement links TRBV25-1 to TRBJ1-1, with D perhaps TRBD1 (5 bases). Trimming pared 7 bases from V and 1 base from J, leaving 13 bases between. The CDR3 spans 14 residues. Per germline, CDR1 MGHDK and CDR2 SYGVNS. In DNA form, the CDR3 reads TGTGCCAGCACGGCGGGGGGAGCGAACACTGAAGCTTTCTTT. Protein: CASTAGGANTEAFF. The full variable domain, rest sourced from reference TRBV25-1 and TRBJ1-1, is EADIYQTPRYLVIGTGKKITLECSQTMGHDKMYWYQQDPGMELHLIHYSYGVNSTEKGDLSSESTVSRIRTEHFPLTLESARPSHTSQYLCASTAGGANTEAFFGQGTRLTVV.

The chain couples TRBV6-6 to TRBJ1-1; the D is unclear. V lost 2 bases and J 4 bases, leaving 11 bases between the germline ends. Germline CDR1 MNHNY, CDR2 SVGAGI (reference sequence). This CDR3 has 14 amino acids. CDR3: CASSYLGRGTEAFF. The CDR3, as DNA: TGTGCCAGCAGTTACCTGGGCCGGGGCACTGAAGCTTTCTTT.

The genes are TRBV2 and TRBJ2-6, with 12 bases identical to TRBD1. This CDR3 comprises 19 residues. The V gene end was trimmed by 5 bases and the J gene end by 2 bases; junction bases not matched to a gene: 10. Germline-derived CDR1 and CDR2 are SNHLY and FYNNEI. The CDR3 protein is CASSPGQGASLAGANVLTF. CDR3 bases: TGTGCCAGCAGTCCGGGACAGGGGGCAAGTTTAGCTGGGGCCAACGTCCTGACTTTC.

V gene TRBV3-1 (or the pseudogene TRBV3-2) combines with J gene TRBJ2-5, with 11 bases aligning to TRBD2. The CDR3 is made up of 15 amino acids. Germline CDR1 is LGHDT and CDR2 is YNNKEL (reference sequence). The V segment lost 0 bases and the J segment 5 bases; nucleotides outside the gene matches: 2. The CDR3 bases are TGTGCCAGCAGCCAAGATTCTAGCGGGGGGGAGACCCAGTACTTC. Protein sequence: CASSQDSSGGETQYF.

V and J are TRBV13 and TRBJ2-7; 10 bases agree with TRBD2. V gave up 0 bases and J gave up 5 bases; unmatched junction bases: 4. CDR3 length equals 15 residues. Germline assignment: CDR1 PRHDT and CDR2 FYEKMQ (reference sequence). The CDR3 DNA sequence: TGTGCCAGCAGCTTAGGGACTAGCGGGCTAAACGAGCAGTACTTC. Its protein is CASSLGTSGLNEQYF.

This clone was counted ten times or more. The V gene is TRBV30, the J gene TRBJ2-7; D is undetermined. CDR3 size: 11 residues. The germline V gene encodes CDR1 GTSNPN and CDR2 SVGIG (reference sequence). The germline V and J ends were trimmed by 0 bases and 4 bases, with 4 bases remaining between them. The CDR3 sequence is CAWSVSYEQYF. DNA for the CDR3: TGTGCCTGGAGTGTCTCTTACGAGCAGTACTTC.

In its sample, this clone was seen a few times. This chain links TRBV11-1 with TRBJ1-1; TRBD1 agrees at 8 bases. The V gene's germline CDR1 is SGHAT and CDR2 FQDESV (reference sequence). Trimming removed 2 bases from V and 4 bases from J; junction bases left unmatched: 0. CDR3 size: 13 residues. The DNA for the CDR3 is TGTGCCAGCAGCTTAACAGGGGGCACTGAAGCTTTCTTT. It is translated as CASSLTGGTEAFF.

Here the CDR3 reads CASSEFTGGYANTGELFF. CDR3 DNA: TGCGCCAGCAGTGAGTTTACAGGGGGGTACGCGAACACCGGGGAGCTGTTTTTT. The chain combines TRBV10-1 with TRBJ2-2; 8 bases map to TRBD1. The V segment lost 1 base and the J segment 0 bases; nucleotides outside the gene matches: 7. The CDR3 has 18 amino acids. CDR1 WNHNN and CDR2 SYGVQD come from the germline V gene (reference sequence).

A single count supports this clone. V usage is TRBV29-1 and J usage is TRBJ2-6; 12 nucleotides align to TRBD1. V lost 2 bases, J lost 2 bases, and 4 bases stayed unmatched. Germline V CDR1 and CDR2: SQVTM, ANQGSEA. The CDR3 covers 17 residues. CDR3 sequence (DNA): TGCAGCGTTGAATTCCGGGACAGGGGGCCTGGGGCCAACGTCCTGACTTTC. Amino acids: CSVEFRDRGPGANVLTF. Supplemented by reference TRBV29-1 and TRBJ2-6, the full variable domain reads SAVISQKPSRDICQRGTSLTIQCQVDSQVTMMFWYRQQPGQSLTLIATANQGSEATYESGFVIDKFPISRPNLTFSTLTVSNMSPEDSSIYLCSVEFRDRGPGANVLTFGAGSRLTVL.

J is TRBJ2-3 and V is TRBV28, with 12 bases aligning to TRBD2. J was trimmed by 2 bases and V by 4 bases; bases with no gene match: 7. The CDR3 covers 17 residues. CDR1 and CDR2 from the germline V gene are MDHEN and SYDVKM. The CDR3 nucleotides are TGTGCCAGCAGTTCCTCCCTAGCGGGGGGGTACACAGATACGCAGTATTTT. Amino acids: CASSSSLAGGYTDTQYF.

This sequence joins TRBV5-1 and TRBJ2-2; D remains unclear. The CDR3 has 14 amino acids. Per the germline V gene, CDR1 is SGHRS and CDR2 is YFSETQ. Trimming stripped 0 bases from V and 5 bases from J, with 8 bases between. As DNA, the CDR3 is TGCGCCAGCAGCTTGGGATTCGGGACCGGGGAGCTGTTTTTT. Its protein product is CASSLGFGTGELFF. Together with reference TRBV5-1 and TRBJ2-2, the CDR3 gives the full variable domain: KAGVTQTPRYLIKTRGQQVTLSCSPISGHRSVSWYQQTPGQGLQFLFEYFSETQRNKGNFPGRFSGRQFSNSRSEMNVSTLELGDSALYLCASSLGFGTGELFFGEGSRLTVL.

This clone was seen once. The CDR3 protein is CASSQVLAYEQYF. The CDR3 coding sequence is TGTGCCAGCAGCCAAGTACTAGCCTACGAGCAGTACTTC. This chain links TRBV3-1 (or the pseudogene TRBV3-2) with TRBJ2-7; weak D call: TRBD2 (5 bases). From germline, CDR1 is LGHDT and CDR2 YNNKEL (reference sequence). Between the trimmed V and J ends, which lost 1 base and 2 bases, there was a span of 6 bases. The CDR3 is 13 amino acids.

V usage is TRBV5-1 and J usage is TRBJ1-1; TRBD1 aligns across 7 bases. The CDR3 spans 17 residues. The V and J ends lost 4 bases and 2 bases, in that order; junction bases with no gene match: 14. Germline lookup yields CDR1 SGHRS and CDR2 YFSETQ. The CDR3 coding sequence is TGCGCCAGCAGCCCCCGCCCCCCCGGGACAGAAAACACTGAAGCTTTCTTT. This sequence encodes CASSPRPPGTENTEAFF.

V usage is TRBV27 and J usage is TRBJ2-1; the D is unclear. The germline gives CDR1 MNHEY, CDR2 SMNVEV (reference sequence). Trimming shortened V by 5 bases and J by 4 bases, and 12 bases separated the two germline ends. The CDR3 length is 14 residues. The CDR3 DNA sequence: TGTGCCAGCAGTACGTCAGGTTCTTACAATGAGCAGTTCTTC. Protein: CASSTSGSYNEQFF.

This clone was detected only once. The rearrangement uses TRBV24-1 and TRBJ2-1; TRBD2 is a possible D gene (5 bases). The CDR3 runs to 14 residues. Germline V gene lookup returns CDR1 KGHDR and CDR2 SFDVKD. Trimming removed 4 bases from V and 6 bases from J, with 12 bases in between. The CDR3 region has the DNA TGTGCCACCAGTGACCCCGGGGAGAGCAATGAGCAGTTCTTC. Encoded protein: CATSDPGESNEQFF.

This sequence joins TRBV19 and TRBJ1-5, with 7 bases fitting TRBD1. The V segment lost 7 bases and the J segment 6 bases; nucleotides outside the gene matches: 9. CDR1 and CDR2 from the germline V gene are LNHDA and SQIVND (reference sequence). The CDR3 sequence is 14 residues long. The CDR3 reads CASTNRGMGQPQHF. The CDR3 DNA is TGTGCCAGTACCAACAGGGGAATGGGTCAGCCCCAGCATTTT. Complete variable domain (other parts from reference TRBV19 and TRBJ1-5): DGGITQSPKYLFRKEGQNVTLSCEQNLNHDAMYWYRQDPGQGLRLIYYSQIVNDFQKGDIAEGYSVSREKKESFPLTVTSAQKNPTAFYLCASTNRGMGQPQHFGDGTRLSIL.

The rearrangement joins TRBV5-1 to TRBJ2-1; the D gene is possibly TRBD1 (6 bases). This CDR3 comprises 15 residues. The germline V and J ends were trimmed by 0 bases and 7 bases, with 14 bases remaining between them. Germline lookup yields CDR1 SGHRS and CDR2 YFSETQ. The CDR3 DNA follows: TGCGCCAGCAGCTTGGACAGGGCGGGCGGTAATGAGCAGTTCTTC. It specifies CASSLDRAGGNEQFF.

The chain is built from TRBV9 and TRBJ2-7; TRBD1 is a possible D gene (6 bases). Trimming took 0 bases from V and 5 from J, leaving 15 bases between them. The germline gives CDR1 SGDLS, CDR2 YYNGEE. There are 15 residues in the CDR3. CDR3 region: CASSVGRTVSDEQYF. DNA for the CDR3: TGTGCCAGCAGCGTAGGGAGGACAGTCTCAGACGAGCAGTACTTC.

The chain recombines TRBV10-1 with TRBJ2-5; no firm D call. Germline V gene data show CDR1 as WNHNN and CDR2 as SYGVQD (reference sequence). This CDR3 region has 14 residues. The V gene lost 0 bases and the J gene lost 1 base, with 6 bases spanning the gap. The CDR3 coding sequence is TGCGCCAGCAGTGAGTCAACGGGCCAAGAGACCCAGTACTTC. Its translation is CASSESTGQETQYF.

The genes are TRBV11-3 and TRBJ2-3; tentatively, D is TRBD2 (7 bases). V was trimmed by 6 bases and J by 3 bases, leaving 19 bases between them. The CDR3 is 16 residues long. Germline CDR1 SGHNT, CDR2 YENEEA. The DNA of the CDR3 is TGTGCCAGCAGTTTGGGGGGGCGCGCACATACAGATACGCAGTATTTT. Its translation: CASSLGGRAHTDTQYF.

With regard to this clone: The same CDR3 arises from other DNA sequences in this sample as well. The CDR3 spells CASSRDSNSPLHF. CDR3 sequence (DNA): TGTGCCAGCAGCCGGGACAGTAATTCACCCCTCCACTTT. This sequence joins TRBV6-5 and TRBJ1-6; 7 bases align to TRBD1. The CDR3 runs 13 residues. Germline CDR1 MNHEY, CDR2 SVGAGI. The junction had 2 bases not matched to a gene; V was cut back by 6 bases and J by 6 bases.

This clone showed up just once. In DNA form, the CDR3 reads TGTGCCAGCGGTCATGGGGGGGCGAAGAGTGGCTACACCTTC. It is translated as CASGHGGAKSGYTF. V and J are TRBV2 and TRBJ1-2, with D possibly matching TRBD1 (6 bases). Germline values: CDR1 SNHLY, CDR2 FYNNEI. Deletions cut 8 bases from V and 7 bases from J, with 20 bases between. The length of the CDR3 is 14 residues.

This clone appeared once. The chain joins TRBV6-1 to TRBJ2-5; 12 nucleotides line up with TRBD2. The trim removed 2 bases at V and 5 bases at J, leaving 3 bases unmatched. The CDR3 has 15 residues. In germline, CDR1 is MNHNS, CDR2 SASEGT. This CDR3 reads CASSENTSGRETQYF. The CDR3 nucleotides are TGTGCCAGCAGTGAAAATACTAGCGGGAGGGAGACCCAGTACTTC.

The rearrangement links TRBV11-2 to TRBJ1-2, with no clear D. V dropped 2 bases and J dropped 7 bases, with 11 bases sitting between them. Germline V gene sequence: CDR1 SGHAT, CDR2 FQNNGV. The CDR3 runs to 13 residues. In nucleotides, the CDR3 is TGTGCCAGCAGCTTAAATCGACCGGGTGGCTACACCTTC. It encodes CASSLNRPGGYTF.

V and J are TRBV5-4 and TRBJ1-2; 10 nucleotides align to TRBD1. V lost 4 bases, J lost 5 bases, and 5 bases stayed unmatched. The CDR3 is made up of 14 amino acids. Germline CDR1 reads SGHNT; CDR2 reads YYREEE (reference sequence). The DNA of the CDR3 is TGTGCCAGCAGCACGGGACAGGGGTCGTATGGCTACACCTTC. As protein: CASSTGQGSYGYTF.

This clone turned up a few times. The rearrangement joins TRBV11-2 to TRBJ2-7; 9 bases match TRBD1. Germline values: CDR1 SGHAT, CDR2 FQNNGV. The CDR3 has 16 residues. V was pared by 5 bases and J by 2 bases, with 10 bases of the junction left unmatched. CDR3 sequence: CASSQSPGTGPYEQYF. The CDR3 bases are TGTGCCAGCAGCCAGTCACCGGGGACAGGGCCCTACGAGCAGTACTTC.